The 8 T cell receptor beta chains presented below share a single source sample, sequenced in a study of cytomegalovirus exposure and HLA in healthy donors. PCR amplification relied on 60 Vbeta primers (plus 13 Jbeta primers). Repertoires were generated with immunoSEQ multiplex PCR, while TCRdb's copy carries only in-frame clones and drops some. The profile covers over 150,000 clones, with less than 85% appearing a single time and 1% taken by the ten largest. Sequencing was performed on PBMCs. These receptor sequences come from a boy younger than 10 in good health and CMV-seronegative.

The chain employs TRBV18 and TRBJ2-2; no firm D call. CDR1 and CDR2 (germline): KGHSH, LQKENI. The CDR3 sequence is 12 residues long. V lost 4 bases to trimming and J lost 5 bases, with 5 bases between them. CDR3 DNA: TGTGCCAGCTCACACTTTACCGGGGAGCTGTTTTTT. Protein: CASSHFTGELFF.

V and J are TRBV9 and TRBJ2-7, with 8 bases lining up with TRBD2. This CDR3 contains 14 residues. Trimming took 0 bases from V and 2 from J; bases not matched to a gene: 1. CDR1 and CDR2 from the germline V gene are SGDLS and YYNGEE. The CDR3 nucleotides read TGTGCCAGCAGCGTAGCGACTAGCGCCTACGAGCAGTACTTC. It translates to CASSVATSAYEQYF.

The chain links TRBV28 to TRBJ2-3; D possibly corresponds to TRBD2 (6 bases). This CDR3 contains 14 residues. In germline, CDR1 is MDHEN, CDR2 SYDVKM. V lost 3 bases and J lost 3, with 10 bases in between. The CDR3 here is CASSLTSGTDTQYF. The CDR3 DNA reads TGTGCCAGCAGTTTGACTAGTGGTACAGATACGCAGTATTTT.

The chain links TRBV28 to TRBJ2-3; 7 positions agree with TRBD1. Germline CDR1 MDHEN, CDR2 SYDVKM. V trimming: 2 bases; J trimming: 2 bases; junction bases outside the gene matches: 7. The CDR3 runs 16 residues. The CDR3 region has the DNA TGTGCCAGCAGTTTAGGGCAGGGGGTTGCCACAGATACGCAGTATTTT. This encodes CASSLGQGVATDTQYF. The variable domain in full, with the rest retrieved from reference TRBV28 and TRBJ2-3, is DVKVTQSSRYLVKRTGEKVFLECVQDMDHENMFWYRQDPGLGLRLIYFSYDVKMKEKGDIPEGYSVSREKKERFSLILESASTNQTSMYLCASSLGQGVATDTQYFGPGTRLTVL.

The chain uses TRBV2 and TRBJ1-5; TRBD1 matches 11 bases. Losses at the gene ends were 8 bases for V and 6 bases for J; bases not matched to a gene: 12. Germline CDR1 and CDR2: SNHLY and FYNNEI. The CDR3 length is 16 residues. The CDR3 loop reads CASHGQGASSGQPQHF. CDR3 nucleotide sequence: TGTGCCAGCCATGGACAGGGGGCGTCGAGTGGTCAGCCCCAGCATTTT.

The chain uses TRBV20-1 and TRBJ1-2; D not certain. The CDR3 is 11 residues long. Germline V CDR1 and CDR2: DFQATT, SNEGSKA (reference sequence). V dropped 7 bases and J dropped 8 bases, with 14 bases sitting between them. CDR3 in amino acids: CSGYGLRGYTF. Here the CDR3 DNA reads TGCAGTGGTTACGGGTTAAGGGGCTACACCTTC.

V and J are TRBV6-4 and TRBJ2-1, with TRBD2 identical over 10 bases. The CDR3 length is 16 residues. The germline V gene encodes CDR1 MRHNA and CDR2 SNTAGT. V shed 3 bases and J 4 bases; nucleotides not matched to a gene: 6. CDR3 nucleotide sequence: TGTGCCAGCAGTGAACAGCGGGAGGGCCCGTACAATGAGCAGTTCTTC. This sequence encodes CASSEQREGPYNEQFF.

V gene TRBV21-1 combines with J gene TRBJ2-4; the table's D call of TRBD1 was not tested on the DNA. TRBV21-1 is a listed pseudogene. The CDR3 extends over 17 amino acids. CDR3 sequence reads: CASSKWTGPLAKNIQYF. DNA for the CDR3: TGTGCCAGCAGCAAATGGACAGGTCCACTAGCCAAAAACATTCAGTACTTC.